This T cell receptor beta chain was profiled in a study of blood T cells in healthy people across ages. Notes on the study in general: There was a strong correlation between TCR beta diversity and naive T cell percentage.

About this clonotype: What it binds is unknown.

The people who gave samples were healthy Caucasians from Russia, aged roughly 6 to 100. Using a J-beta primer mix together with a sample-barcoded 5' primer, a second PCR was run for about 7 to 12 cycles. MiXCR, run by TCRdb on the 5' RACE reads, gives a single entry per CDR3 protein. Of approximately 600,000 distinct CDR3 sequences in the sample, 58% were seen once. This sequence originates from a man between 60 and 70 years old in good health. The specimen was blood.

In DNA form, the CDR3 reads TGTGCCAGCAGAAAGAACACCGGGGAGCTGTTTTTT. Translated: CASRKNTGELFF. The chain is built from TRBV9 and TRBJ2-2, with no clear D. V lost 5 bases, J lost 1 base, and 3 bases lay in between. The CDR3 runs 12 residues. The V gene's germline CDR1 is SGDLS and CDR2 YYNGEE.